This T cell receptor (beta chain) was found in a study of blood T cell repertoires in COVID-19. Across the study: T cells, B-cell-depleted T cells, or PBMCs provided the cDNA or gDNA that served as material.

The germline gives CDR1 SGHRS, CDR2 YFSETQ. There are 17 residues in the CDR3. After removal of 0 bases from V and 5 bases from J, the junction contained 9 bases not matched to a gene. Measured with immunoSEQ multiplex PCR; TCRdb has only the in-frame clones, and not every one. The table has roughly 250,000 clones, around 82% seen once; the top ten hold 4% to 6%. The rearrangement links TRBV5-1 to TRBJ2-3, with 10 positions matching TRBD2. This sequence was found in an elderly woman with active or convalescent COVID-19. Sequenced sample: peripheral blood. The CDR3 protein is CASSLAQSSGGGDTQYF. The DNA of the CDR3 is TGCGCCAGCAGCTTGGCCCAGTCTAGCGGGGGAGGAGATACGCAGTATTTT.